This section outlines one TCR beta chain sequence together with its context. This record comes from a study of blood T cell repertoires in COVID-19. About the research overall: The United States, Italy and Spain supplied acute and convalescent COVID-19 samples. Sample material is recorded as cDNA or gDNA derived from T cells, B-cell-depleted T cells, or PBMCs.

In the original processing: Amplified reference gene primers provided the basis for estimating nucleated cell counts. TCRdb's copy holds only in-frame clones and misses some; the assay was immunoSEQ multiplex PCR. V and J calls and clone size are given by that table; D and trimming were obtained from the DNA. The table includes approximately 290,000 clones, 70% to 90% detected once. Patients in Seattle were enrolled during active infection, then followed longitudinally. Germline CDR1 SQVTM, CDR2 ANQGSEA. The CDR3 runs to 15 residues. The trim removed 7 bases at V and 9 bases at J, leaving 21 bases unmatched.

The TCR originated in a human donor with COVID-19, enrolled during active disease. The donor label of this sample is uncertain. Sequencing was performed on peripheral blood. V is TRBV29-1 and J is TRBJ2-7, with 7 bases lining up with TRBD1. Here the CDR3 DNA reads TGCAGCGCAGCGGAAGATCTACAGGGGTCAGAGTGGCAGTACTTC. This gives the protein CSAAEDLQGSEWQYF.